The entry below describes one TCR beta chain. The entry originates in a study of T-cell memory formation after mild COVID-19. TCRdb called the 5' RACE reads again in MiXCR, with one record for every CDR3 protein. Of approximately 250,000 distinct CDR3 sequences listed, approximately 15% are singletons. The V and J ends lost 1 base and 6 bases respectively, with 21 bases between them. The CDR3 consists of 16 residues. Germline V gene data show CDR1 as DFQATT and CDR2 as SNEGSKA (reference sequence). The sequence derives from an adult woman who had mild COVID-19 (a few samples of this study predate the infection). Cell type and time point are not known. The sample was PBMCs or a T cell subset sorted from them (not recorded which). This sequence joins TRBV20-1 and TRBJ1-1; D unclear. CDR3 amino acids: CSARAGGRRLNSEAFF. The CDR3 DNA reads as TGCAGTGCTAGAGCGGGTGGGAGGAGGCTTAACTCTGAAGCTTTCTTT.